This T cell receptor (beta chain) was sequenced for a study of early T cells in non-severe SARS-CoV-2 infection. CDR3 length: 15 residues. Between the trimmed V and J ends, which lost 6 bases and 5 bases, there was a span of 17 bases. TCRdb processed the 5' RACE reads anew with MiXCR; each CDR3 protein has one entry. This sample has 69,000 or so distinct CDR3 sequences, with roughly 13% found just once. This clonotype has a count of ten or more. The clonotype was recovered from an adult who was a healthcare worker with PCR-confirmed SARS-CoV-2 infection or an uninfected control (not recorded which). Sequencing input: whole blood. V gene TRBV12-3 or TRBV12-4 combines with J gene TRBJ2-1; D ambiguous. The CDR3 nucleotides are TGTGCCAGCAGCCCTACCGGCAGGTTGGACAATGAGCAGTTCTTC. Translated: CASSPTGRLDNEQFF.